The 20 T cell receptor beta chains below all came from one sample that was sequenced in a study of blood T cell repertoires in COVID-19. The protocol was immunoSEQ multiplex PCR, while the TCRdb copy is restricted to in-frame clones and leaves out a portion. Among approximately 84,000 clones listed, roughly 90% were seen once. The sequenced material came from peripheral blood. The source is a human donor with active COVID-19. The donor label of this sample is uncertain.

The rearrangement links TRBV7-2 to TRBJ1-2; weak D call: TRBD1 (6 bases). The V gene's germline CDR1 is SGHTA and CDR2 FQGNSA. V lost 3 bases, J lost 3 bases, and 8 bases lay in between. The CDR3 spans 13 residues. The CDR3 sequence is CASSFSGDYGYTF. DNA of the CDR3: TGTGCCAGCAGCTTTTCAGGGGACTATGGCTACACCTTC.

The CDR3 DNA sequence: TGCGCCAGCAGCCTAGCATTCCAAGAGACCCAGTACTTC. Its translation is CASSLAFQETQYF. V and J are TRBV4-1 and TRBJ2-5, with D unresolved. V was shortened by 4 bases and J by 1 base, with 7 bases between the two germline ends. This CDR3 contains 13 residues. CDR1 is MGHRA and CDR2 is YSYEKL in the germline V gene.

The chain links TRBV28 to TRBJ2-5, with 7 nucleotides matching TRBD1. Germline CDR1 MDHEN, CDR2 SYDVKM. This CDR3 is 15 amino acids long. Trimming took 6 bases from V and 2 from J; bases not matched to a gene: 9. The CDR3 sequence: CASSTNRGGQETQYF. The CDR3 region has the DNA TGTGCCAGCAGCACCAACAGGGGCGGACAAGAGACCCAGTACTTC.

V and J are TRBV27 and TRBJ1-1; TRBD1 is a possible D gene (5 bases). The CDR3 covers 14 residues. The V gene lost 8 bases and the J gene lost 8 bases, with 21 bases spanning the gap. CDR1 MNHEY and CDR2 SMNVEV come from the germline V gene (reference sequence). CDR3 residues: CASQNRRGALEAFF. DNA of the CDR3: TGTGCCAGCCAAAACAGGAGGGGAGCTTTAGAAGCTTTCTTT.

The chain employs TRBV18 and TRBJ1-5; no clear D. Deletions cut 3 bases from V and 6 bases from J, with 6 bases between. Germline loops: CDR1 KGHSH, CDR2 LQKENI. The CDR3 extends over 12 amino acids. This chain's CDR3 is CASSPGPQPQHF. In DNA form, the CDR3 reads TGTGCCAGCTCACCCGGTCCTCAGCCCCAGCATTTT.

The chain employs TRBV11-3 and TRBJ2-1; 7 positions match TRBD1. The CDR3 contains 15 residues. Trimming cost V 1 base and J 0 bases; bases outside gene matches: 0. Germline CDR1 is SGHNT and CDR2 is YENEEA. The chain's CDR3 is CASSLGDSSYNEQFF. The CDR3 region has the DNA TGTGCCAGCAGCTTAGGGGACAGCTCCTACAATGAGCAGTTCTTC.

The CDR3 DNA reads as TGTGCCAGCAGCTTTTTTCTGGGGGGGAACTATGGCTACACCTTC. It yields the protein CASSFFLGGNYGYTF. V gene TRBV7-9 combines with J gene TRBJ1-2; D may be TRBD1 (5 bases). The V end was cut by 3 bases, the J end by 2 bases, with 13 bases between. From germline, CDR1 is SEHNR and CDR2 FQNEAQ (reference sequence). The CDR3 has 15 amino acids. Looking up the rest from reference TRBV7-9 and TRBJ1-2 gives the full variable domain: DTGVSQNPRHKITKRGQNVTFRCDPISEHNRLYWYRQTLGQGPEFLTYFQNEAQLEKSRLLSDRFSAERPKGSFSTLEIQRTEQGDSAMYLCASSFFLGGNYGYTFGSGTRLTVV.

The DNA of the CDR3 is TGTGCCAGCAGCGTGGGTCGGAGGGTGGGAATGAACACTGAAGCTTTCTTT. Its translation is CASSVGRRVGMNTEAFF. The rearrangement links TRBV9 to TRBJ1-1; D call uncertain. This CDR3 is built from 17 residues. Germline CDR1 SGDLS, CDR2 YYNGEE. Trimming stripped 2 bases from V and 0 bases from J, with 17 bases between.

This clone has only one observation. The V and J genes are TRBV4-1 and TRBJ2-1; 7 bases match TRBD1. The CDR3 contains 15 residues. The J segment lost 3 bases and the V segment lost 0 bases, leaving 2 bases of the junction unmatched. Germline V lookup: CDR1 MGHRA, CDR2 YSYEKL. The CDR3 nucleotides read TGCGCCAGCAGCCAAGAGCGACAGGGCTACAATGAGCAGTTCTTC. Its translation is CASSQERQGYNEQFF.

This clone came up many times. V and J are TRBV7-9 and TRBJ1-1; D gene unclear. Germline V gives CDR1 SEHNR, CDR2 FQNEAQ (reference sequence). V was shortened by 1 base and J by 1 base, with 7 bases between the two germline ends. This CDR3 comprises 14 residues. The CDR3 sequence is CASSLVRENTEAFF. Written as DNA, the CDR3 is TGTGCCAGCAGCTTAGTTCGGGAGAACACTGAAGCTTTCTTT.

The chain is built from TRBV21-1 and TRBJ2-1; no check of the table's D call, TRBD2, against the DNA was made. TRBV21-1 has pseudogene status. The CDR3 covers 18 residues. CDR3 residues: CASSFRGIGRSIMGEQFF. The CDR3 coding sequence is TGTGCCAGCAGCTTCCGGGGGATAGGGAGGAGTATAATGGGTGAGCAGTTCTTC.

This chain uses TRBV4-1 with TRBJ2-7; 8 bases are a match to TRBD1. V lost 0 bases to trimming and J lost 3 bases; unmatched junction nucleotides: 4. Germline CDR1 is MGHRA and CDR2 is YSYEKL. CDR3 size: 15 residues. CDR3 nucleotide sequence: TGCGCCAGCAGCCAAGAAAGGACAGGGAGCTACGAGCAGTACTTC. Encoded protein: CASSQERTGSYEQYF.

The chain couples TRBV9 to TRBJ1-6; D is unresolved. Trimming left V 0 bases short and J 0 bases short, with 10 bases between. Germline V gene data show CDR1 as SGDLS and CDR2 as YYNGEE. CDR3 size: 17 residues. The CDR3 loop is CASSVGAPSSYNSPLHF. For the CDR3, the DNA is TGTGCCAGCAGCGTAGGTGCGCCGAGCTCCTATAATTCACCCCTCCACTTT.

This chain connects TRBV20-1 to TRBJ1-4, with TRBD1 identical over 7 bases. After removal of 3 bases from V and 4 bases from J, the junction contained 8 bases not matched to a gene. Looked up from germline, CDR1 is DFQATT and CDR2 is SNEGSKA (reference sequence). The length of the CDR3 is 15 residues. Here the CDR3 reads CSASSRTGVNEKLFF. CDR3 in DNA: TGCAGTGCTAGTAGTAGGACAGGTGTTAATGAAAAACTGTTTTTT.

The chain employs TRBV10-3 and TRBJ2-1; D may be TRBD2 (6 bases). The V end was cut by 0 bases, the J end by 0 bases, with 15 bases between. The germline V gene has CDR1 ENHRY and CDR2 SYGVKD. The CDR3 loop spans 18 amino acids. CDR3 bases: TGTGCCATCAGTGAGTCAGCGGGCAGAACCCTCTCCTACAATGAGCAGTTCTTC. It specifies CAISESAGRTLSYNEQFF.

This sequence joins TRBV7-8 and TRBJ2-1; 10 positions agree with TRBD2. Germline lookup yields CDR1 SGHVS and CDR2 FQNEAQ. The CDR3 runs 20 residues. V gave up 1 base and J gave up 0 bases; unmatched junction bases: 12. For the CDR3, the DNA is TGTGCCAGCAGCTTAGTAGGGCCAGCGGGGGGGCCGAGCTCCTACAATGAGCAGTTCTTC. Its protein product is CASSLVGPAGGPSSYNEQFF.

The rearrangement uses TRBV3-1 (or the pseudogene TRBV3-2) and TRBJ2-2; tentatively, D is TRBD1 (5 bases). Trimming left V 4 bases short and J 3 bases short, with 12 bases between. Germline CDR1 and CDR2: LGHDT and YNNKEL (reference sequence). The CDR3 sequence is 15 residues long. The DNA for the CDR3 is TGTGCCAGCAGCCTTAGGGGTGGATACACCGGGGAGCTGTTTTTT. It encodes CASSLRGGYTGELFF.

The V call is TRBV18, the J call TRBJ2-1, with TRBD1 matching over 7 bases. Germline-derived CDR1 and CDR2 are KGHSH and LQKENI. Unmatched junction bases numbered 5, after V lost 5 bases and J lost 10 bases. There are 12 residues in the CDR3. DNA of the CDR3: TGTGCCAGCTCAACGCAGGGGGTAGAGCAGTTCTTC. Its translation: CASSTQGVEQFF.

This chain connects TRBV19 to TRBJ1-2, with 7 bases matching TRBD1. Germline CDR1 is LNHDA and CDR2 is SQIVND (reference sequence). J was trimmed by 2 bases and V by 6 bases; bases with no gene match: 6. The CDR3 is 14 amino acids. In DNA, the CDR3 is TGTGCCAGTAGGGAGACAGGGATAAACTATGGCTACACCTTC. Protein: CASRETGINYGYTF.

This clone was picked up one time. The rearrangement uses TRBV3-1 (or the pseudogene TRBV3-2) and TRBJ1-1; a weak D match, TRBD1 (6 bases). The CDR3 covers 16 residues. Germline V lookup: CDR1 LGHDT, CDR2 YNNKEL (reference sequence). The V end lost 0 bases, the J end lost 6 bases, and 17 bases lay between the germline ends. CDR3 DNA: TGTGCCAGCAGCCAAGAAAGGTCAGGGGCTTTTGCTGAAGCTTTCTTT. As protein: CASSQERSGAFAEAFF.